Reported below is one T cell receptor beta chain. Healthy HIV-negative adults without recent acute infections or vaccinations served as donors. A CD45RA+ naive subset and a CD45RA-negative memory subset were split from CD4+ cells. These data belong to a study of shared clonotypes between healthy human individuals. In the original workflow: Junction-only immunoSEQ sequences carried no quality scores, so filtering differed. This table comes from immunoSEQ multiplex PCR, and its TCRdb copy is limited to in-frame clones, with some not included. The V and J calls and the clone size are those of that table, but D and trimming were determined from the DNA. This sample carries about 710,000 clones, 55% to 75% of them seen once, and the ten largest clones take 1.8%. The CDR3 contains 15 residues. The germline gives CDR1 MNHEY, CDR2 SVGAGI. V lost 5 bases to trimming and J lost 3 bases; unmatched junction nucleotides: 2.

This clonotype was obtained from a woman in her thirties in good health. Input material: memory CD4+ T cells sorted from blood. Described subset: CD45RA-negative fraction. V and J are TRBV6-5 and TRBJ2-4; 12 nucleotides agree with TRBD2. The chain's CDR3 is CASSTTSGGKNIQYF. DNA for the CDR3: TGTGCCAGCAGTACGACTAGCGGGGGCAAAAACATTCAGTACTTC.